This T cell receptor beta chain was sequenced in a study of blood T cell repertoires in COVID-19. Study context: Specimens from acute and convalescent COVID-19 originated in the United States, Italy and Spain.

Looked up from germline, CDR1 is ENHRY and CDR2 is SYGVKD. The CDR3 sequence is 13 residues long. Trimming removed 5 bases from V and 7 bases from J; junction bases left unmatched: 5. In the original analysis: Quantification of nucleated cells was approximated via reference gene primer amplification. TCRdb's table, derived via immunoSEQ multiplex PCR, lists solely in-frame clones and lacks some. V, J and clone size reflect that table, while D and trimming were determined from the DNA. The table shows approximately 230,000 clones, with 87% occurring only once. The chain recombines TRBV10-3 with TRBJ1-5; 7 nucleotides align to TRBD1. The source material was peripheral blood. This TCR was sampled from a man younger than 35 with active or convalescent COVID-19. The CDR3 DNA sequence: TGTGCCATCAGTCGGGACAGTAAACAGCCCCAGCATTTT. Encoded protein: CAISRDSKQPQHF.